This entry concerns a single T cell receptor beta chain. This CDR3 has 15 amino acids. Germline assignment: CDR1 SEHNR and CDR2 FQNEAQ (reference sequence). Deletions cut 2 bases from V and 5 bases from J, with 16 bases between. Sequencing was performed with immunoSEQ multiplex PCR; in TCRdb, only in-frame clones are kept and a portion is missing. In the table there are approximately 300,000 clones, roughly nine tenths of which are singletons. The sample comes from a study of blood T cell repertoires in COVID-19. Specimen: PBMCs or T cells enriched from blood (not recorded which). The chain recombines TRBV7-9 with TRBJ2-7; D is possibly TRBD1 (6 bases). The TCR comes from a man in his 60s who had recovered from COVID-19. The CDR3 sequence: CASSLFSLRGNEQYF. In DNA form, the CDR3 reads TGTGCCAGCAGCTTATTCTCACTCAGGGGTAACGAGCAGTACTTC.